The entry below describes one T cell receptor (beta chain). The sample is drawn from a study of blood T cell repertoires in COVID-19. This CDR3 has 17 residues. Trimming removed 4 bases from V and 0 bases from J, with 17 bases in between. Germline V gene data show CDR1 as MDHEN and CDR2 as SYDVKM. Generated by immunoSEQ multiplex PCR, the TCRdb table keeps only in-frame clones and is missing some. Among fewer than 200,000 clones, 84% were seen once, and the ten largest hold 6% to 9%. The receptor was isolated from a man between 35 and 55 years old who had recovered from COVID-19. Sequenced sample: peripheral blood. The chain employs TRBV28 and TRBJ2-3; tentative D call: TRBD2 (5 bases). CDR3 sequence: CASSSTQAVSSTDTQYF. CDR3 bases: TGTGCCAGCAGTTCAACTCAAGCGGTGTCTAGCACAGATACGCAGTATTTT.